The 8 T cell receptor beta chains presented below share a single source sample, sequenced in a study of blood T cells in healthy people across ages. A second about 7 to 12 cycle PCR used barcoded and J-beta primers. TCRdb re-called the 5' RACE reads with MiXCR, one entry per CDR3 protein. The data hold hundreds of thousands of distinct CDR3 sequences, with over 40% observed a single time. Source material: blood. The receptors were gathered from a woman at least 80 years old in good health.

The chain combines TRBV14 with TRBJ1-2; D remains ambiguous. The length of the CDR3 is 14 residues. V lost 6 bases to trimming and J lost 8 bases, with 19 bases between them. Germline V gives CDR1 SGHDN, CDR2 FVKESK. The CDR3 loop reads CASSPAGRAKGYTF. The CDR3 nucleotides read TGTGCCAGCAGTCCCGCGGGGAGAGCGAAGGGCTACACCTTC. The full variable domain, with the rest looked up from reference TRBV14 and TRBJ1-2, is EAGVTQFPSHSVIEKGQTVTLRCDPISGHDNLYWYRRVMGKEIKFLLHFVKESKQDESGMPNNRFLAERTGGTYSTLKVQPAELEDSGVYFCASSPAGRAKGYTFGSGTRLTVV.

This clonotype has a handful of counts. The genes are TRBV29-1 and TRBJ2-7, with 7 positions matching TRBD2. The CDR3 runs 17 residues. With V trimmed by 0 bases and J by 5 bases, 16 bases remained unmatched. In germline, CDR1 is SQVTM, CDR2 ANQGSEA. CDR3 amino acids: CSVEDRRVGAGRHEQYF. The CDR3 DNA is TGCAGCGTTGAAGATCGACGAGTGGGAGCGGGAAGGCACGAGCAGTACTTC.

This clonotype appeared many times. The gene calls are TRBV15 and TRBJ1-5; D gene uncertain. Trimming removed 7 bases from V and 2 bases from J, with 18 bases in between. The CDR3 covers 16 residues. Looked up from germline, CDR1 is LNHNV and CDR2 is YYDKDF (reference sequence). CDR3 protein: CATTDGPSRGNQPQHF. In nucleotides, the CDR3 is TGTGCCACCACGGACGGTCCCTCTCGCGGCAATCAGCCCCAGCATTTT.

This sequence joins TRBV27 and TRBJ2-3; TRBD2 matches 11 bases. V lost 2 bases to trimming and J lost 1 base; unmatched junction nucleotides: 2. CDR3 length equals 16 residues. The germline V gene has CDR1 MNHEY and CDR2 SMNVEV (reference sequence). The CDR3 coding sequence is TGTGCCAGCAGTTTAATAGCGGGGGGGGGCACAGATACGCAGTATTTT. Translating gives CASSLIAGGGTDTQYF.

Many counts were recorded for this clonotype. The rearrangement uses TRBV27 and TRBJ2-1, with 9 bases identical to TRBD2. This CDR3 spans 15 amino acids. Germline loops: CDR1 MNHEY, CDR2 SMNVEV (reference sequence). After removal of 7 bases from V and 5 bases from J, the junction contained 9 bases not matched to a gene. CDR3 nucleotide sequence: TGTGCCAGCACCCCGGGACTAGCCTTGAACAATGAGCAGTTCTTC. Protein product: CASTPGLALNNEQFF.

This clonotype turned up a few times. V and J are TRBV15 and TRBJ2-7; weak D call: TRBD2 (5 bases). Looked up from germline, CDR1 is LNHNV and CDR2 is YYDKDF (reference sequence). Trimming took 0 bases from V and 1 from J, leaving 7 bases between them. The CDR3 runs to 14 residues. CDR3: CATSREAGSYEQYF. DNA of the CDR3: TGTGCCACCAGCAGAGAGGCGGGTTCCTACGAGCAGTACTTC.

The V and J genes are TRBV12-3 or TRBV12-4 and TRBJ1-6; 7 bases align to TRBD1. The CDR3 spans 14 residues. V dropped 5 bases and J dropped 3; count of bases not matched to a gene: 1. CDR3 in DNA: TGTGCCAGCAGTGGGACAGACTATAATTCACCCCTCCACTTT. Protein: CASSGTDYNSPLHF.

The genes are TRBV18 and TRBJ2-1, with unresolved D. The CDR3 is 13 residues long. Germline assignment: CDR1 KGHSH and CDR2 LQKENI. V dropped 3 bases and J dropped 3 bases, with 6 bases sitting between them. CDR3 in amino acids: CASSPSVYNEQFF. The CDR3, as DNA: TGTGCCAGCTCACCCTCGGTCTACAATGAGCAGTTCTTC.